The rows below give T cell receptor beta chains drawn from one sample of a study of regulatory T cells in long-lasting Graves disease. TCRdb independently ran MiXCR on the multiplex PCR reads; one entry per CDR3 protein. The table records 350,000 to 500,000 distinct CDR3 sequences, roughly 15% of them present only once. In addition, the sample was reused for a study of T cells in Graves' hyperthyroidism and ophthalmopathy.

Sequenced material: peripheral blood mononuclear cells (PBMCs), taken at new diagnosis, from a patient treated with antithyroid drugs. The source is a woman between 50 and 59 years old with Graves disease. Both conserved end residues are part of each CDR3. The D gene is left open where the match is weak. Size tells how often a clone was seen (once, few, many) or the class of an expanded clone, and some rows leave it out.

CDR3 DNA	CDR3 protein	CDR3 length	J gene	clone size	V gene	D gene
TGTGCCAGCAGCAGGACAGGGGGCAACTATGGCTACACCTTC	CASSRTGGNYGYTF	14	TRBJ1-2	many	TRBV9	TRBD1
TGCAGCGTAAACAGGGGGCTTTCCGGGGAGCTGTTTTTT	CSVNRGLSGELFF	13	TRBJ2-2	few	TRBV29-1	TRBD1
TGCAGCTTATCGACCACTAGCGCGAGCACAGATACGCAGTATTTT	CSLSTTSASTDTQYF	15	TRBJ2-3	many	TRBV29-1	TRBD2
TGTGCCAGCAGCCGTACTAGTTCCTCAGATACGCAGTATTTT	CASSRTSSSDTQYF	14	TRBJ2-3	many	TRBV7-8	.
TGTGCCAGTAGTATAACCGGACAGGGCTCCTACGAGCAGTACTTC	CASSITGQGSYEQYF	15	TRBJ2-7	.	TRBV19	TRBD1
TGCAGTGCTAGGCGGACAGGGTGGGATCAGCCCCAGCATTTT	CSARRTGWDQPQHF	14	TRBJ1-5	.	TRBV20-1	TRBD1
TGTGCCAGCAAAGGGGGGGACGGTAACACCGGGGAGCTGTTTTTT	CASKGGDGNTGELFF	15	TRBJ2-2	many	TRBV6-1	.
TGTGCCAGCAGTTATCCTGGAGCAACTAATGAAAAACTGTTTTTT	CASSYPGATNEKLFF	15	TRBJ1-4	few	TRBV6-2/TRBV6-3	.
TGTGCCACCAGTGACCCCCAGGGAGGGGGCGATCACTATACGCAGTATTTT	CATSDPQGGGDHYTQYF	17	TRBJ2-3	.	TRBV24-1	.
TGCGCCAGCAGCCCCGGGACGAACACTGAAGCTTTCTTT	CASSPGTNTEAFF	13	TRBJ1-1	many	TRBV18	.
TGTGCCAGCAGCCAACAAGTGACTAGTCCAGATACGCAGTATTTT	CASSQQVTSPDTQYF	15	TRBJ2-3	many	TRBV3-1	.
TGTGCCAGCAGTTTTAGACAGGGAATATCCTACGAGCAGTACTTC	CASSFRQGISYEQYF	15	TRBJ2-7	few	TRBV6-2/TRBV6-3	TRBD1
TGCAGCGTGGAGGGATATAACTATGGCTACACCTTC	CSVEGYNYGYTF	12	TRBJ1-2	many	TRBV29-1	.
TGCAGTGCCCCCAGCGCTAGCGGCACAGATACGCAGTATTTT	CSAPSASGTDTQYF	14	TRBJ2-3	.	TRBV20-1	.
TGTGCCAGTAGACAGGGGTGGGATCAGCCCCAGCATTTT	CASRQGWDQPQHF	13	TRBJ1-5	few	TRBV19	TRBD1
TGCGCCAGCAGCTTGGCCGGACTAGCGGAAGAGACCCAGTACTTC	CASSLAGLAEETQYF	15	TRBJ2-5	few	TRBV5-1	TRBD2
TGTGCCAGCAGCGTCTTACCGGGACCTGTTTTCGAGCAGTACTTC	CASSVLPGPVFEQYF	15	TRBJ2-7	few	TRBV9	.
TGTGCCAGCAGCCAAGACTTTAGCGGGTCCTACGAGCAGTACTTC	CASSQDFSGSYEQYF	15	TRBJ2-7	many	TRBV3-1	TRBD2
TGTGCCAGCAGCCCCGGGCATAGCAATCAGCCCCAGCATTTT	CASSPGHSNQPQHF	14	TRBJ1-5	many	TRBV7-3	.
TGTGCCAGTAGGGGTCCAGGGGGCGGCTACACCTTC	CASRGPGGGYTF	12	TRBJ1-2	few	TRBV19	TRBD1
TGCGCCAGCAGCCAGTCCCTAGCGGGAGTCACAGATACGCAGTATTTT	CASSQSLAGVTDTQYF	16	TRBJ2-3	.	TRBV4-1	TRBD2
TGTGCCAGCAGTGATAAGGGCAAAAGCTACGAGCAGTACTTC	CASSDKGKSYEQYF	14	TRBJ2-7	many	TRBV2	.
TGTGCCAGCAGTCCACAATCCACGCAAGAGACCCAGTACTTC	CASSPQSTQETQYF	14	TRBJ2-5	many	TRBV27	.
TGCGCCAGCAGCTTACAGCAGTACCAAGAGACCCAGTACTTC	CASSLQQYQETQYF	14	TRBJ2-5	.	TRBV5-1	.
TGTGCCAGCAGTGAATGGTCGTCCCCCAGCGGAGGGGCTTACGAGCAGTACTTC	CASSEWSSPSGGAYEQYF	18	TRBJ2-7	many	TRBV2	.
TGCGCCAGCAGCTTGGCGGAGGGCGGCACCGGGGAGCTGTTTTTT	CASSLAEGGTGELFF	15	TRBJ2-2	few	TRBV5-1	.
TGCGCCAGCAGCAATACGGGGGGATGGACAGATACGCAGTATTTT	CASSNTGGWTDTQYF	15	TRBJ2-3	.	TRBV5-1	TRBD2
TGTGCCAGCAGTGGAGAAAAGGGACTAGCGGGAGCTCGTGGAGAGACCCAGTACTTC	CASSGEKGLAGARGETQYF	19	TRBJ2-5	many	TRBV2	TRBD2
TGTGCCAGCAGTTACTCGGGCGGAAACACAGATACGCAGTATTTT	CASSYSGGNTDTQYF	15	TRBJ2-3	.	TRBV6-5	.
TGTGCCAGCAGCCCCGTTGTGCGGTACACAGATACGCAGTATTTT	CASSPVVRYTDTQYF	15	TRBJ2-3	many	TRBV7-2	.
TGTGCCAGCAGTAACGCCGGGACAGGGGTGGCTGAAGCTTTCTTT	CASSNAGTGVAEAFF	15	TRBJ1-1	.	TRBV28	TRBD1
TGTGCCAGCAGTTTAGGGCAGCCCCAGCATTTT	CASSLGQPQHF	11	TRBJ1-5	many	TRBV12-3/TRBV12-4	.
TGCAGTGCCGAAACGGGGCCAGGGCCTGGCTACGAGCAGTACTTC	CSAETGPGPGYEQYF	15	TRBJ2-7	many	TRBV20-1	.
TGTGCCTGGAGCGGACTAGCGGGAAGCACAGATACGCAGTATTTT	CAWSGLAGSTDTQYF	15	TRBJ2-3	many	TRBV30	TRBD2
TGTGCCAGCAGTCGGGCACTTACCGGGACCTCGATTACTGAAGCTTTCTTT	CASSRALTGTSITEAFF	17	TRBJ1-1	few	TRBV27	.
TGCGCCAGCAGCTTATCCCCCGTGGGATCTGAAGCTTTCTTT	CASSLSPVGSEAFF	14	TRBJ1-1	.	TRBV5-1	.
TGCGCCAGCAGCCGGGGGCGGAGTGACACCGGGGAGGTGTTTTTT	CASSRGRSDTGEVFF	15	TRBJ2-2	.	TRBV5-1	.
TGCGCCAGCAGGGGAACTTTCTCCGGGGAGCTGTTTTTT	CASRGTFSGELFF	13	TRBJ2-2	few	TRBV5-1	.
TGCGCCAGCAGCCAAGATAAGGGAGCGAATCAGCCCCAGCATTTT	CASSQDKGANQPQHF	15	TRBJ1-5	few	TRBV4-1	.
TGTGCCAGCAGCCCAGGGGAAACCGGGGAGCTGTTTTTT	CASSPGETGELFF	13	TRBJ2-2	many	TRBV12-3/TRBV12-4	.
TGCGCCAACAGCGTGGTTGACAGGCGAGACGGTGATACGCAGTATTTT	CANSVVDRRDGDTQYF	16	TRBJ2-3	.	TRBV5-1	.
TGCGCCAGCAGAGAGCACTCCGATAGTAGCACAGATACGCAGTATTTT	CASREHSDSSTDTQYF	16	TRBJ2-3	many	TRBV5-1	.
TGTGCCAGCAGCGTATTTAGTTATATTAGGGACGCGAGCTCCTACGAGCAGTACTTC	CASSVFSYIRDASSYEQYF	19	TRBJ2-7	.	TRBV9	.
TGTGCCATCAGTGAGTTAGGGGGTTATGGCTACACCTTC	CAISELGGYGYTF	13	TRBJ1-2	few	TRBV10-3	.
TGCAGCGCTGAAAGGGAGACCCAGTACTTC	CSAERETQYF	10	TRBJ2-5	many	TRBV29-1	.
TGTGCCAGCAGTTTATCGGACGCGGGAGTAGGTTTGCACTACGAGCAGTACTTC	CASSLSDAGVGLHYEQYF	18	TRBJ2-7	many	TRBV28	TRBD2
TGTGCCAGCAGCCAACGACTAGCGGGAGGGACTTCCTCTCTATTCGAGCAGTTCTTC	CASSQRLAGGTSSLFEQFF	19	TRBJ2-1	.	TRBV7-9	TRBD2
TGCGCCAGCAGCCAGACAGGAACCGCCTTCGCCGGGGAGCTGTTTTTT	CASSQTGTAFAGELFF	16	TRBJ2-2	.	TRBV4-1	.
TGTGCCAGCAGTTTGGCGGGGCAGGTCAATGAGCAGTTCTTC	CASSLAGQVNEQFF	14	TRBJ2-1	many	TRBV28	.
TGTGCCAGCAGTTACTCGACCGGGTACTCCTACAATGAGCAGTTCTTC	CASSYSTGYSYNEQFF	16	TRBJ2-1	once	TRBV6-5	.
TGCGCCAGCAGCGTAAACCCCGGGACAGGGGCTGGAAACACCATATATTTT	CASSVNPGTGAGNTIYF	17	TRBJ1-3	many	TRBV5-1	TRBD1
TGCAGCGTTGGGGCCGAGTCAGGGTCCCAGCATTTT	CSVGAESGSQHF	12	TRBJ1-5	few	TRBV29-1	.
TGTGCCAGCAGTTTACTGGAAGAAGCAGAGACCCAGTACTTC	CASSLLEEAETQYF	14	TRBJ2-5	.	TRBV28	.
TGTGCCAGCAGCCCTAGACAGGGCGGCGATAATTCACCCCTCCACTTT	CASSPRQGGDNSPLHF	16	TRBJ1-6	few	TRBV7-2	TRBD1
TGTGCCAGCAGTGAAGATTGGTTCTCCTACGAGCAGTACTTC	CASSEDWFSYEQYF	14	TRBJ2-7	many	TRBV6-2/TRBV6-3	.
TGTGCCAGCAGTGAAGAGACTAGCGGGAGGGCCGGGGGGGCCTACGAGCAGTACTTC	CASSEETSGRAGGAYEQYF	19	TRBJ2-7	few	TRBV25-1	TRBD2
TGCGCCAGCAGTCTGACCCCCACCGGCTCTGGGGCCAACGTCCTGACTTTC	CASSLTPTGSGANVLTF	17	TRBJ2-6	.	TRBV5-1	.
TGTGCCAGCAGCTTCGGGACAGGGTCCAATGAGCAGTTCTTC	CASSFGTGSNEQFF	14	TRBJ2-1	.	TRBV7-7	TRBD1